The 18 T cell receptor beta chains below come from one sample, sequenced in a study of response to subunit inactivated influenza vaccine. TCRdb processed the RT-PCR reads anew with MiXCR; each CDR3 protein has one entry. The sample gives more than 200,000 distinct CDR3 sequences, over 9% of which show up once; under 10% is in the top ten. The sample was non-naive T cells sorted from PBMCs, taken less than 15 days before vaccination. The receptor source for this set is a man in his fifties who received an inactivated influenza vaccine.

This clonotype was recorded many times. The V and J genes are TRBV29-1 and TRBJ2-1; D call uncertain. Germline CDR1 and CDR2: SQVTM and ANQGSEA. Trimming took 5 bases from V and 7 from J, leaving 9 bases between them. The CDR3 spans 11 residues. Written as DNA, the CDR3 is TGCAGCGTTAAGGGTTCAAATGAGCAGTTCTTC. Encoded protein: CSVKGSNEQFF.

This clonotype was counted only a few times. The chain carries TRBV21-1 and TRBJ2-5; the table names TRBD2, a call not compared with the DNA. TRBV21-1 is designated a pseudogene. This CDR3 is built from 17 residues. This CDR3 is CASSNRFGGGGQETQYF. DNA of the CDR3: TGTGCCAGCAGCAACAGGTTCGGCGGGGGGGGCCAAGAGACCCAGTACTTC.

The rearrangement uses TRBV6-5 and TRBJ1-3, with D uncertain. Trimming took 6 bases from V and 4 from J, leaving 10 bases between them. The length of the CDR3 is 13 residues. Germline V gene lookup returns CDR1 MNHEY and CDR2 SVGAGI. CDR3 nucleotide sequence: TGTGCCAGCAGGTATCGTGAAGGAAACACCATATATTTT. This gives the protein CASRYREGNTIYF.

This clonotype was recorded many times. V gene TRBV6-1 combines with J gene TRBJ2-5; D gene ambiguous. Germline V gene sequence: CDR1 MNHNS, CDR2 SASEGT. The CDR3 consists of 13 residues. Trimming pared 7 bases from V and 2 bases from J, leaving 11 bases between. CDR3 nucleotides: TGTGCCAGCATGATAGGGTTTCAAGAGACCCAGTACTTC. Its protein product is CASMIGFQETQYF.

A remark on this clonotype: A read error may produce the germline difference seen at one junction end. V and J are TRBV28 and TRBJ1-5, with 12 bases aligning to TRBD1. The CDR3 runs to 15 residues. The V gene's germline CDR1 is MDHEN and CDR2 SYDVKM. The CDR3 DNA follows: TGTGCCATCAGTTCGGGACAGGGGGCAGATCAGCCCCAGCATTTT. Its protein product is CAISSGQGADQPQHF.

The CDR3 coding sequence is TGCAGTGCTAGGAACACGCCAAATTCACCCCTCCACTTT. It codes for CSARNTPNSPLHF. The J gene is TRBJ1-6, the V gene TRBV20-1; D call uncertain. The CDR3 consists of 13 residues. V was trimmed by 3 bases and J by 7 bases, leaving 10 bases between them. In germline, CDR1 is DFQATT, CDR2 SNEGSKA (reference sequence).

This clonotype was seen repeatedly, ten times or more. This sequence joins TRBV4-3 and TRBJ2-3; D might be TRBD2 (5 bases). This CDR3 spans 18 amino acids. Germline assignment: CDR1 LGHNA and CDR2 YSLEER. Trimming cost V 0 bases and J 5 bases, with 21 bases left between them. CDR3 sequence reads: CASSQDWGVPLSGDTQYF. Written as DNA, the CDR3 is TGCGCCAGCAGCCAAGATTGGGGAGTGCCTCTGTCTGGAGATACGCAGTATTTT.

The rearrangement joins TRBV20-1 to TRBJ2-3; TRBD1 matches at 8 bases. In germline, CDR1 is DFQATT, CDR2 SNEGSKA (reference sequence). V dropped 1 base and J dropped 5; count of bases not matched to a gene: 8. The CDR3 has 15 amino acids. In DNA form, the CDR3 reads TGCAGTGCTAGAGCGAACAGGGGGTTCGGAGATACGCAGTATTTT. This sequence encodes CSARANRGFGDTQYF.

J is TRBJ1-4 and V is TRBV2, with unresolved D. This CDR3 contains 13 residues. Germline V gene lookup returns CDR1 SNHLY and CDR2 FYNNEI. Deletions cut 5 bases from V and 7 bases from J, with 11 bases between. DNA of the CDR3: TGTGCCAGCAGTAGGGATCACGGTGAAAAACTGTTTTTT. As protein: CASSRDHGEKLFF.

The chain links TRBV5-1 to TRBJ1-3; D is perhaps TRBD1 (5 bases). CDR1 is SGHRS and CDR2 is YFSETQ in the germline V gene. The CDR3 is 13 amino acids. Trimming pared 4 bases from V and 8 bases from J, leaving 13 bases between. CDR3 DNA sequence: TGCGCCAGCAGCCGCGCAGGGTCTGACACCATATATTTT. Amino acid sequence: CASSRAGSDTIYF.

There are a few counts of this clonotype. This CDR3 reads CASSLGNRGEQYF. DNA of the CDR3: TGTGCCAGCAGCTTAGGTAACAGGGGCGAGCAGTACTTC. The V call is TRBV7-9, the J call TRBJ2-7; 7 bases are a match to TRBD1. The CDR3 length is 13 residues. V was clipped by 1 base and J by 6 bases; unmatched bases: 3. Germline V gene data show CDR1 as SEHNR and CDR2 as FQNEAQ (reference sequence).

The chain joins TRBV5-5 to TRBJ1-2; D unclear. V lost 2 bases and J 4 bases, leaving 9 bases between the germline ends. The CDR3 has 13 amino acids. The germline CDR1 and CDR2 sequences are SGHKS and YYEKEE (reference sequence). CDR3 nucleotides: TGTGCCAGCAGCTTCGGACGGGGCTATGGCTACACCTTC. Amino acid sequence: CASSFGRGYGYTF.

Of note for this clonotype: The germline gene is not matched at one end of the junction; a read error may be the cause. The chain is built from TRBV20-1 and TRBJ2-5; D is uncertain. The CDR3 runs to 12 residues. Germline CDR1 DFQATT, CDR2 SNEGSKA (reference sequence). Here the CDR3 reads CSARVGVETQSF. The CDR3 DNA is TGCAGTGCTAGAGTCGGAGTGGAGACCCAGTCCTTC.

The rearrangement joins TRBV7-9 to TRBJ2-1; 15 bases align to TRBD2. The trim removed 1 base at V and 10 bases at J, leaving 2 bases unmatched. The CDR3 sequence is 15 residues long. Per the germline V gene, CDR1 is SEHNR and CDR2 is FQNEAQ (reference sequence). CDR3 in amino acids: CASSLGGLAGGEQFF. The CDR3 DNA follows: TGTGCCAGCAGCTTAGGGGGACTAGCGGGGGGAGAGCAGTTCTTC.

As to this clonotype: This could be a read error, since a much larger clone is one nucleotide away. The chain recombines TRBV14 with TRBJ2-1; a possible D gene is TRBD2 (5 bases). The end of the DNA is better explained by TRBJ2-7, so the J call may be wrong. CDR1 and CDR2 (germline): SGHDN, FVKESK. The CDR3 spans 16 residues. CDR3 loop: CASSETTYYSYNEQYF. The DNA of the CDR3 is TGTGCCAGCAGCGAGACTACCTATTACTCTTACAATGAGCAGTACTTC.

V usage is TRBV12-2 and J usage is TRBJ2-3; the table's D call of TRBD2 was not tested on the DNA. TRBV12-2 is tagged as a pseudogene. The CDR3 contains 20 residues. The CDR3 nucleotides are TGTGCAAGTCGCTTACATTTCGCAGGAACTAGCGGGAGGGGGAGAGATACGCAGTATTTT. Protein: CASRLHFAGTSGRGRDTQYF.

This rearrangement joins TRBV27 to TRBJ2-7; D is unresolved. The ends were cut back, 5 bases at V and 6 bases at J, with 17 bases in the middle. This CDR3 is built from 14 residues. Germline V gene data show CDR1 as MNHEY and CDR2 as SMNVEV (reference sequence). In nucleotides, the CDR3 is TGTGCCAGCAGTATGGGCCTAGTAGGCTCCGAGCAGTACTTC. Amino acids: CASSMGLVGSEQYF.

This clonotype was seen a few times. This rearrangement joins TRBV6-2 or TRBV6-3 to TRBJ2-4, with 7 bases fitting TRBD1. The germline CDR1 and CDR2 sequences are MNHEY and SVGEGT. Trimming at V came to 0 bases and at J to 0 bases, leaving 11 bases not matched to a gene. This CDR3 has 19 residues. This CDR3 reads CASSYSKGQANLAKNIQYF. DNA for the CDR3: TGTGCCAGCAGTTACTCGAAAGGACAGGCAAACCTAGCCAAAAACATTCAGTACTTC.